This T cell receptor beta chain was sequenced for a study of post-analysis software for immune sequencing data. Study information: Some patients lacked subtype; others had relapsing-remitting, secondary progressive or progressive-relapsing disease.

A word on this clonotype: Its antigen remains unknown.

Study-level results: Relative to controls, patients had several TRBV segments at higher frequency, with TRBV5-6, TRBV5-1 and TRBV20-1 among these.

TCR beta cDNA libraries included unique molecular identifiers. Out of 1 to 10 million T cells, a few hundred thousand cDNA molecules were generated. Each CDR3 protein is one row after TCRdb ran MiXCR on the PCR reads. This table holds hundreds of thousands of distinct CDR3 sequences, about 57% found once. The length of the CDR3 is 11 residues. V lost 5 bases to trimming and J lost 3 bases, with 7 bases between them. The germline V gene encodes CDR1 DFQATT and CDR2 SNEGSKA (reference sequence). This receptor was taken from a girl between 10 and 17 years old with multiple sclerosis. The V and J genes are TRBV20-1 and TRBJ2-5; D remains unclear. The specimen sequenced was blood. CDR3 DNA: TGCAGTGCTGTACTTGAAGAGACCCAGTACTTC. Its protein is CSAVLEETQYF.